These 22 T cell receptor beta chains were sequenced from one sample in a study of blood T cell repertoires in COVID-19. Data came from immunoSEQ multiplex PCR; TCRdb stores just in-frame clones and leaves some out. The table has approximately 90,000 clones, approximately 80% seen once. Material for sequencing was peripheral blood. These receptors all come from an elderly woman with acute or convalescent COVID-19.

The chain couples TRBV7-8 to TRBJ2-7, with 7 bases fitting TRBD1. J was trimmed by 5 bases and V by 0 bases; bases with no gene match: 10. CDR1 and CDR2 (germline): SGHVS, FQNEAQ. The CDR3 extends over 16 amino acids. The CDR3 DNA is TGTGCCAGCAGCTTAGCGCGGCGGCAGGGGGTAAACGAGCAGTACTTC. Translating gives CASSLARRQGVNEQYF.

The chain has TRBV7-3 and TRBJ1-1, with D possibly TRBD1 on 6 matching bases. From germline, CDR1 is SGHTA and CDR2 FQGTGA. The CDR3 totals 13 residues. V was pared by 5 bases and J by 1 base, with 8 bases between. The CDR3 is CASSRGANTEAFF. The CDR3 coding sequence is TGTGCCAGCAGCCGGGGGGCGAACACTGAAGCTTTCTTT.

This chain uses TRBV7-2 with TRBJ2-5; D is perhaps TRBD2 (5 bases). There are 14 residues in the CDR3. Trimming took off 5 bases at V and 2 bases at J, with 12 bases between the two ends. Germline lookup yields CDR1 SGHTA and CDR2 FQGNSA. The CDR3 loop reads CASSPYSGQETQYF. The CDR3 bases are TGTGCCAGCAGCCCTTACTCGGGACAAGAGACCCAGTACTTC.

The genes are TRBV19 and TRBJ2-1, with 8 bases fitting TRBD1. Germline CDR1 reads LNHDA; CDR2 reads SQIVND (reference sequence). There are 15 residues in the CDR3. V lost 7 bases to trimming and J lost 4 bases; unmatched junction nucleotides: 9. The CDR3 sequence is CASNSRDRWYNEQFF. The CDR3 DNA reads as TGTGCCAGTAACTCGAGGGACAGGTGGTACAATGAGCAGTTCTTC.

The chain recombines TRBV30 with TRBJ2-1; TRBD1 matches at 9 bases. CDR1 is GTSNPN, CDR2 SVGIG, per germline (reference sequence). Germline trimming cut 3 bases from V and 9 bases from J; bases unmatched to any gene: 9. This CDR3 has 14 amino acids. The CDR3 loop is CAWRRPGQGSEQFF. In DNA, the CDR3 is TGTGCCTGGAGGAGACCGGGACAGGGTAGTGAGCAGTTCTTC.

V is TRBV11-3 and J is TRBJ1-2, with D hard to call. Germline lookup yields CDR1 SGHNT and CDR2 YENEEA. The V end was cut by 0 bases, the J end by 4 bases, with 12 bases between. This CDR3 has 15 amino acids. CDR3 sequence (DNA): TGTGCCAGCAGCTTAGACGGAGACTCCCTCTATGGCTACACCTTC. It encodes CASSLDGDSLYGYTF.

The chain links TRBV6-4 to TRBJ2-1, with TRBD2 identical over 9 bases. The germline gives CDR1 MRHNA, CDR2 SNTAGT. This CDR3 has 14 amino acids. The trim removed 4 bases at V and 7 bases at J, leaving 5 bases unmatched. CDR3 DNA sequence: TGTGCCAGCAGTGGTAGCGGGGGTCGTAATGAGCAGTTCTTC. Residues: CASSGSGGRNEQFF.

The V and J genes are TRBV23-1 and TRBJ1-5; 7 bases are shared with TRBD1. TRBV23-1 has ORF status, its function being uncertain. The CDR3 covers 17 residues. The V segment lost 6 bases and the J segment 0 bases; nucleotides outside the gene matches: 11. CDR3 sequence (DNA): TGCGCCAGCAGACTACAGGGGCCACCCGCTAGCAATCAGCCCCAGCATTTT. Its protein product is CASRLQGPPASNQPQHF.

The chain couples TRBV7-2 to TRBJ2-5, with D possibly TRBD1 on 6 matching bases. V was shortened by 4 bases and J by 4 bases, with 22 bases between the two germline ends. Germline CDR1 and CDR2: SGHTA and FQGNSA. The CDR3 has 17 residues. This chain's CDR3 is CASSSIKSGHKIETQYF. DNA of the CDR3: TGTGCCAGCAGCTCCATCAAGTCGGGACACAAGATAGAGACCCAGTACTTC.

The rearrangement links TRBV19 to TRBJ1-2; D is ambiguous. The CDR3 contains 15 residues. Trimming stripped 1 base from V and 0 bases from J, with 9 bases between. Germline CDR1 is LNHDA and CDR2 is SQIVND (reference sequence). Here the CDR3 DNA reads TGTGCCAGTAGTATAGCTTCTACAGCTAACTATGGCTACACCTTC. This sequence encodes CASSIASTANYGYTF.

This chain's CDR3 is CASSDRISGATNEKLFF. As DNA, the CDR3 is TGTGCCAGCAGCGACAGAATTTCAGGGGCAACTAATGAAAAACTGTTTTTT. V gene TRBV3-1 (or the pseudogene TRBV3-2) combines with J gene TRBJ1-4; D may be TRBD1 (6 bases). Trimming cost V 5 bases and J 0 bases, with 16 bases left between them. This CDR3 has 17 amino acids. Germline CDR1 LGHDT, CDR2 YNNKEL (reference sequence).

The gene calls are TRBV6-1 and TRBJ2-7; maybe TRBD1 (7 bases). With 0 bases removed from V and 3 bases from J, the gap between germline ends came to 21 bases. This CDR3 has 18 amino acids. Per the germline V gene, CDR1 is MNHNS and CDR2 is SASEGT. CDR3 in DNA: TGTGCCAGCAGTGAAGCCTGGAGGGGGAAGGGACAGCTCTACGAGCAGTACTTC. This codes for CASSEAWRGKGQLYEQYF.

This clone has only a few counts. The chain carries TRBV7-2 and TRBJ1-1; TRBD1 is a possible D gene (6 bases). The germline CDR1 and CDR2 sequences are SGHTA and FQGNSA. This CDR3 is 18 amino acids long. The ends were cut back, 2 bases at V and 0 bases at J, with 19 bases in the middle. The CDR3 DNA reads as TGTGCCAGCAGCTTACGGGGCCTCGACAGGCAGATGAACACTGAAGCTTTCTTT. Protein: CASSLRGLDRQMNTEAFF. The variable domain in full, with the rest retrieved from reference TRBV7-2 and TRBJ1-1, is GAGVSQSPSNKVTEKGKDVELRCDPISGHTALYWYRQSLGQGLEFLIYFQGNSAPDKSGLPSDRFSAERTGGSVSTLTIQRTQQEDSAVYLCASSLRGLDRQMNTEAFFGQGTRLTVV.

This chain links TRBV7-6 with TRBJ2-3; a possible D gene is TRBD2 (7 bases). CDR1 is SGHVS, CDR2 FNYEAQ, per germline. This CDR3 is 15 amino acids long. V lost 0 bases to trimming and J lost 3 bases, with 10 bases between them. In DNA, the CDR3 is TGTGCCAGCAGCTTAGCGGGGGGGCCGACAGATACGCAGTATTTT. Protein product: CASSLAGGPTDTQYF.

V gene TRBV3-1 (or the pseudogene TRBV3-2) combines with J gene TRBJ1-1; unclear D gene. Trimming cost V 2 bases and J 8 bases, with 9 bases left between them. CDR1 is LGHDT, CDR2 YNNKEL, per germline (reference sequence). The CDR3 consists of 12 residues. This CDR3 reads CASSQSRVEAFF. The CDR3, as DNA: TGTGCCAGCAGCCAATCACGGGTGGAAGCTTTCTTT.

This clone was detected once. The J gene is TRBJ2-1, the V gene TRBV18; 7 bases agree with TRBD2. With V trimmed by 1 base and J by 5 bases, 5 bases remained unmatched. This CDR3 is 15 amino acids long. The germline gives CDR1 KGHSH, CDR2 LQKENI. CDR3 bases: TGTGCCAGCTCACCACGGGGGACTACCGACAATGAGCAGTTCTTC. As protein: CASSPRGTTDNEQFF.

This chain joins TRBV30 and TRBJ1-3, with D tentatively TRBD1 (6 bases). This CDR3 region has 14 residues. Trimming removed 5 bases from V and 2 bases from J, with 13 bases in between. The germline CDR1 and CDR2 sequences are GTSNPN and SVGIG (reference sequence). The CDR3 bases are TGTGCCTGGGGCAAATCAGGGGCTGGAAACACCATATATTTT. Encoded protein: CAWGKSGAGNTIYF.

This chain joins TRBV5-1 and TRBJ1-2; 8 bases are a match to TRBD1. J lost 5 bases, V lost 4 bases, and 13 bases had no gene match. Germline-derived CDR1 and CDR2 are SGHRS and YFSETQ. The CDR3 is 16 residues long. The CDR3 DNA reads as TGCGCCAGCAGCCCGCCCCACAGGGGGAGTTTGTATGGCTACACCTTC. It encodes CASSPPHRGSLYGYTF.

The V call is TRBV27, the J call TRBJ2-1; unclear D gene. Per the germline V gene, CDR1 is MNHEY and CDR2 is SMNVEV (reference sequence). The CDR3 totals 12 residues. V gave up 5 bases and J gave up 5 bases, with 7 bases separating them. The CDR3 here is CASSLGHNEQFF. DNA for the CDR3: TGTGCCAGCAGTCTCGGTCACAATGAGCAGTTCTTC.

The rearrangement links TRBV18 to TRBJ1-5; 8 bases line up with TRBD1. This CDR3 comprises 13 residues. With 4 bases clipped from V and 5 bases from J, the junction kept 1 base outside the gene matches. Germline V lookup: CDR1 KGHSH, CDR2 LQKENI. CDR3 protein: CASSRQGYQPQHF. The CDR3, as DNA: TGTGCCAGCTCACGACAGGGGTATCAGCCCCAGCATTTT.

V and J are TRBV6-5 and TRBJ2-7, with 8 bases aligning to TRBD2. Germline CDR1 is MNHEY and CDR2 is SVGAGI. Trimming at V came to 6 bases and at J to 5 bases, leaving 3 bases not matched to a gene. The CDR3 extends over 12 amino acids. The CDR3 DNA reads as TGTGCCAGCAGGACGGGGGGGGACGAGCAGTACTTC. This translates into CASRTGGDEQYF.

CDR3 sequence reads: CASSIGGGPGTQYF. DNA of the CDR3: TGTGCCAGTAGTATTGGCGGGGGGCCGGGGACCCAGTACTTC. The rearrangement joins TRBV19 to TRBJ2-5; 8 bases line up with TRBD2. The CDR3 is 14 residues long. J lost 7 bases, V lost 3 bases, and 7 bases had no gene match. Per germline, CDR1 LNHDA and CDR2 SQIVND (reference sequence).